The clone carrying this TCR beta chain came up a few times. Antigen unknown. Germline lookup yields CDR1 ENHRY and CDR2 SYGVKD. V gave up 2 bases and J gave up 0 bases, with 8 bases separating them. The CDR3 length is 14 residues. This specimen comes from a study of CD8 T cells in ankylosing spondylitis. Whole-study results and caveats: Reportedly, disease-linked clones are significantly enriched in ankylosing spondylitis patients' matched synovial fluid. About 8 highly homologous variants made up a TCR beta motif that seemed to typify ankylosing spondylitis blood. Disease-linked clones were CD8+ and relatively rare in peripheral blood.

TCRdb reanalysed the 5' RACE reads using MiXCR and keeps one entry per CDR3 protein. The sample lists about 340,000 distinct CDR3 sequences, less than 10% occurring once. Material for sequencing was blood, either unsorted or a sorted T cell fraction (not recorded which). This sequence was found in a male donor with ankylosing spondylitis. This rearrangement joins TRBV10-3 to TRBJ2-7; TRBD2 is a possible D gene (6 bases). The CDR3 protein is CAISEEDYSYEQYF. The DNA for the CDR3 is TGTGCCATCAGTGAGGAGGACTACTCCTACGAGCAGTACTTC.